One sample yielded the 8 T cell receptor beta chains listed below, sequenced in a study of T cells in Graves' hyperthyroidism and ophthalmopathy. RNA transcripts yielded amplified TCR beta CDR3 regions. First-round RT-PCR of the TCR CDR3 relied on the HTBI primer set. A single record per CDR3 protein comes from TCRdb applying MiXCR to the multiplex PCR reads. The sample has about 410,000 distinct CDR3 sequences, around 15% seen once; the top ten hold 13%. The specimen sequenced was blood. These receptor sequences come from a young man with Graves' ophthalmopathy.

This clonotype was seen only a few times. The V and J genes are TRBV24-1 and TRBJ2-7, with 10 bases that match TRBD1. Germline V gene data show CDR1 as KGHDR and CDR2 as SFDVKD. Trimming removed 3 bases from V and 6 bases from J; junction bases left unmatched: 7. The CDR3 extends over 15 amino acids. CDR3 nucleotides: TGTGCCACCAGTGATCTCCGGGACAGGGGCGGCGAGCAGTACTTC. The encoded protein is CATSDLRDRGGEQYF.

The CDR3 DNA is TGTGCCAGCAGACCCCGACAGGGGACCACCAAAAACATTCAGTACTTC. Translation: CASRPRQGTTKNIQYF. V and J are TRBV6-1 and TRBJ2-4; 8 nucleotides line up with TRBD1. There are 16 residues in the CDR3. With V trimmed by 6 bases and J by 2 bases, 9 bases remained unmatched. Germline V CDR1 and CDR2: MNHNS, SASEGT.

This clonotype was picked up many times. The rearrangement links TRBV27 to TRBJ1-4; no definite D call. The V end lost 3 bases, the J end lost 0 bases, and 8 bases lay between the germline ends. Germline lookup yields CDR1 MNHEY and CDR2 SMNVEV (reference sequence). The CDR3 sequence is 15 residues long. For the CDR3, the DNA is TGTGCCAGCAGTTTCTCCCCCGCAACTAATGAAAAACTGTTTTTT. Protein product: CASSFSPATNEKLFF.

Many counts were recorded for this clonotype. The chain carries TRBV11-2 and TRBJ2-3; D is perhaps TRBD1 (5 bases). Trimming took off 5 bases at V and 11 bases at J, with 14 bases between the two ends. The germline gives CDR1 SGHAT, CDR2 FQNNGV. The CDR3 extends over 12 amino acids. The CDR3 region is CASSLGAPGQYF. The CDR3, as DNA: TGTGCCAGCAGCCTAGGGGCCCCGGGGCAGTATTTT.

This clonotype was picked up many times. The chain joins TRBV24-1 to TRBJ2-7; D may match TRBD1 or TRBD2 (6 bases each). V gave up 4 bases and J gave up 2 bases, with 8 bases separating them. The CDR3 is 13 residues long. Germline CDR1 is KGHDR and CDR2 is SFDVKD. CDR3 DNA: TGTGCCACCAGTGAGAGGGGGGCCTACGAGCAGTACTTC. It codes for CATSERGAYEQYF.

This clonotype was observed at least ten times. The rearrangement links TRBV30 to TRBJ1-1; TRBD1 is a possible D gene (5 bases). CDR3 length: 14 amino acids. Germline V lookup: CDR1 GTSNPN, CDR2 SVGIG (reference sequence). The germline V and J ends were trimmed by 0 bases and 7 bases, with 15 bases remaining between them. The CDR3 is CAWSVRGNKGEAFF. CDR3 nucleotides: TGTGCCTGGAGTGTACGGGGGAACAAGGGTGAAGCTTTCTTT.

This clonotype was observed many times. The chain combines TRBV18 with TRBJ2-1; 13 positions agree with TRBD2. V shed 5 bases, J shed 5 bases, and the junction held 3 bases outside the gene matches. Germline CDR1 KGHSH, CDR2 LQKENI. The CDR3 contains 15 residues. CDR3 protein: CASSDGLAGDNEQFF. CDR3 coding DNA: TGTGCCAGCTCAGACGGACTAGCGGGAGACAATGAGCAGTTCTTC.

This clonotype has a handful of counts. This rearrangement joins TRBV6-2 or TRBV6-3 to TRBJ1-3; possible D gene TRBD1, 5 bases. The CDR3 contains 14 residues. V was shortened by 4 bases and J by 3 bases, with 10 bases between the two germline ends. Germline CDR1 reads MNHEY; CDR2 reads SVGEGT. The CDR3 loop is CASSLGVHGNTIYF. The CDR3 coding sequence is TGTGCCAGCAGTTTAGGGGTTCATGGAAACACCATATATTTT.